This TCR beta chain was sequenced in a study of OX40 agonist ivuxolimab in advanced cancers. In the study overall: Every 2 weeks, patients received ivuxolimab intravenously, dosed at 0.01 to 10 mg/kg.

Some clones are missing from TCRdb's copy, which holds only in-frame ones; the method was immunoSEQ multiplex PCR. There are tens of thousands of clones in the sample; 91% occur only once, and 8% to 9.5% lies in the top ten. The CDR3 extends over 15 amino acids. Trimming pared 6 bases from V and 5 bases from J, leaving 17 bases between. Germline lookup yields CDR1 MRHNA and CDR2 SNTAGT. This specimen was CD4+ or CD8+ T cells sorted from blood, taken in a trial of the OX40 agonist ivuxolimab. This sequence was found in an adult with an advanced solid tumor such as melanoma, head and neck, liver or kidney cancer. J is TRBJ2-1 and V is TRBV6-4; D may be TRBD1 or TRBD2 (5 bases each). CDR3 coding DNA: TGTGCCAGCAGCTCGGGACCTCGGGCCCACAATGAGCAGTTCTTC. Translation gives CASSSGPRAHNEQFF.